Following are 15 T cell receptor beta chains from one sample sequenced in a study of shared clonotypes between healthy human individuals. Naive CD8 cells comprised CD45RO-negative, CCR7-positively selected cells, excluding terminally differentiated effector memory CD45RA+ cells. TCRdb's copy holds only in-frame clones and misses some; the assay was immunoSEQ multiplex PCR. The sample yields approximately 2,200,000 clones, around 93% seen once. Source material: naive CD8+ T cells from PBMCs. The receptors come from a man aged 18 to 30 in good health. Some clones in this sample may be carry-over from other donors' samples.

The table lists this clone with a few counts. The chain joins TRBV7-9 to TRBJ1-2; D remains unclear. V was trimmed by 2 bases and J by 4 bases, leaving 11 bases between them. CDR3 length: 14 residues. CDR1 and CDR2 from the germline V gene are SEHNR and FQNEAQ (reference sequence). CDR3 residues: CASSLSTALYGYTF. CDR3 nucleotide sequence: TGTGCCAGCAGCTTATCAACAGCGCTCTATGGCTACACCTTC.

This clone was seen only once. The chain recombines TRBV27 with TRBJ2-1, with D uncertain. The germline CDR1 and CDR2 sequences are MNHEY and SMNVEV (reference sequence). V was shortened by 5 bases and J by 6 bases, with 11 bases between the two germline ends. The CDR3 has 13 residues. The CDR3 loop reads CASSPLVSNEQFF. DNA for the CDR3: TGTGCCAGCAGTCCCCTCGTCAGCAATGAGCAGTTCTTC.

About this clone itself: The same CDR3 can be traced to other DNA sequences in this sample. The V and J genes are TRBV5-1 and TRBJ2-7; D gene uncertain. V gave up 3 bases and J gave up 4 bases, with 11 bases separating them. The CDR3 covers 13 residues. Looked up from germline, CDR1 is SGHRS and CDR2 is YFSETQ. The CDR3 spells CASSSRESYEQYF. The DNA of the CDR3 is TGCGCCAGCAGCTCGCGTGAGAGTTACGAGCAGTACTTC.

The CDR3 DNA follows: TGTGCCAGCAGTTCTTGGGACACCGGCTACGAGCAGTACTTC. The encoded protein is CASSSWDTGYEQYF. This sequence joins TRBV5-6 and TRBJ2-7, with a tentative D call TRBD1 (6 bases). CDR1 and CDR2 (germline): SGHDT, YYEEEE. V was shortened by 5 bases and J by 3 bases, with 15 bases between the two germline ends. The CDR3 consists of 14 residues.

The J gene is TRBJ2-1, the V gene TRBV15, with 13 nucleotides matching TRBD2. V shed 0 bases, J shed 10 bases, and the junction held 15 bases outside the gene matches. Germline V gene sequence: CDR1 LNHNV, CDR2 YYDKDF (reference sequence). CDR3 length: 19 residues. Here the CDR3 reads CATSRDRSRGLAGQGEQFF. The CDR3 DNA is TGTGCCACCAGCAGAGACCGGTCAAGGGGACTAGCGGGACAGGGAGAGCAGTTCTTC.

The chain has TRBV6-1 and TRBJ2-2; possibly TRBD2 for D (5 bases). The CDR3 runs to 15 residues. Germline-derived CDR1 and CDR2 are MNHNS and SASEGT. Trimming left V 4 bases short and J 6 bases short, with 15 bases between. CDR3 nucleotides: TGTGCCAGCAGTGGCCGGAGGTTGGTCCCCGGGGAGCTGTTTTTT. This encodes CASSGRRLVPGELFF.

The chain is built from TRBV15 and TRBJ2-7; the D is unclear. CDR3 length equals 12 residues. Germline CDR1 and CDR2: LNHNV and YYDKDF (reference sequence). Trimming took off 1 base at V and 7 bases at J, with 8 bases between the two ends. The CDR3 loop reads CATSRGREEQYF. For the CDR3, the DNA is TGTGCCACCAGCAGAGGGAGAGAAGAGCAGTACTTC.

The chain carries TRBV9 and TRBJ2-5; the D gene is possibly TRBD2 (6 bases). Germline V gene sequence: CDR1 SGDLS, CDR2 YYNGEE. CDR3 length: 15 residues. Trimming left V 3 bases short and J 5 bases short, with 17 bases between. CDR3 region: CASSGRDLLGETQYF. CDR3 DNA: TGTGCCAGCAGCGGGCGGGACCTTTTAGGGGAGACCCAGTACTTC.

The chain couples TRBV2 to TRBJ2-7; D uncertain. Germline CDR1 and CDR2: SNHLY and FYNNEI. The germline V and J ends were trimmed by 0 bases and 2 bases, with 14 bases remaining between them. This CDR3 spans 16 amino acids. The CDR3 bases are TGTGCCAGCAGTGAAGCGCTTGTCAGGACCCCCTACGAGCAGTACTTC. Protein product: CASSEALVRTPYEQYF.

V and J are TRBV7-9 and TRBJ2-3; 9 bases fit TRBD1. Germline V gene data show CDR1 as SEHNR and CDR2 as FQNEAQ (reference sequence). This CDR3 comprises 16 residues. After removal of 2 bases from V and 4 bases from J, the junction contained 7 bases not matched to a gene. CDR3 in DNA: TGTGCCAGCAGCTTAACCCGGGACAGGGAGGCAGATACGCAGTATTTT. Its translation is CASSLTRDREADTQYF.

This chain connects TRBV19 to TRBJ2-5; 8 bases match TRBD1. The junction had 2 bases not matched to a gene; V was cut back by 4 bases and J by 1 base. Germline CDR1 and CDR2: LNHDA and SQIVND (reference sequence). The CDR3 covers 14 residues. DNA for the CDR3: TGTGCCAGTAGTAGCGGACAGGGCCAAGAGACCCAGTACTTC. It translates to CASSSGQGQETQYF.

This chain connects TRBV27 to TRBJ1-3, with D maybe TRBD1 (6 bases). Trimming removed 6 bases from V and 9 bases from J, with 15 bases in between. This CDR3 spans 13 amino acids. Germline V lookup: CDR1 MNHEY, CDR2 SMNVEV (reference sequence). CDR3 DNA sequence: TGTGCCAGCAGCACCAACAGGGATGGCACCATATATTTT. Encoded protein: CASSTNRDGTIYF.

CDR3 residues: CASSFSRGPEAFF. CDR3 nucleotide sequence: TGTGCCAGCAGTTTCTCCAGGGGACCTGAAGCTTTCTTT. The J gene is TRBJ1-1, the V gene TRBV27; D may be TRBD1 (6 bases). Trimming cost V 3 bases and J 6 bases, with 11 bases left between them. Germline V lookup: CDR1 MNHEY, CDR2 SMNVEV (reference sequence). This CDR3 comprises 13 residues.

V is TRBV11-3 and J is TRBJ1-4; D is uncertain. Per germline, CDR1 SGHNT and CDR2 YENEEA. This CDR3 has 13 amino acids. V gave up 5 bases and J gave up 8 bases, with 12 bases separating them. Written as DNA, the CDR3 is TGTGCCAGCAGCCGTAGGCCAGGCGAAAAACTGTTTTTT. Amino acids: CASSRRPGEKLFF. The full variable domain, in which reference TRBV11-3 and TRBJ1-4 provide the parts outside the CDR3, is EAGVVQSPRYKIIEKKQPVAFWCNPISGHNTLYWYLQNLGQGPELLIRYENEEAVDDSQLPKDRFSAERLKGVDSTLKIQPAELGDSAVYLCASSRRPGEKLFFGSGTQLSVL.

With respect to this clone: Other DNA sequences of this sample code for an identical CDR3. The chain is built from TRBV27 and TRBJ2-7; D may correspond to TRBD1 or TRBD2 (5 bases each). The CDR3 has 13 amino acids. V was pared by 4 bases and J by 1 base, with 8 bases between. The germline V gene encodes CDR1 MNHEY and CDR2 SMNVEV (reference sequence). DNA of the CDR3: TGTGCCAGCAGTTACGGGGCATCCTACGAGCAGTACTTC. As protein: CASSYGASYEQYF.